These 10 T cell receptor beta chains were sequenced from one sample in a study of blood T cell repertoires in COVID-19. Only in-frame clones appear in the TCRdb table, and some are missing; sequencing was by immunoSEQ multiplex PCR. The profile covers 140,000 to 150,000 clones, with roughly 82% appearing a single time and roughly a tenth taken by the ten largest. The sample comprised peripheral blood. These TCRs come from a man in his 60s with active or convalescent COVID-19.

V usage is TRBV7-2 and J usage is TRBJ1-1; the D gene is possibly TRBD1 (5 bases). From germline, CDR1 is SGHTA and CDR2 FQGNSA. The CDR3 is 15 residues long. Trimming shortened V by 4 bases and J by 1 base, and 13 bases separated the two germline ends. The CDR3 sequence is CASSSRVGANTEAFF. CDR3 nucleotide sequence: TGTGCCAGCAGCTCCAGGGTTGGCGCGAACACTGAAGCTTTCTTT.

The gene calls are TRBV6-5 and TRBJ2-2, with TRBD2 matching over 8 bases. The CDR3 is made up of 15 amino acids. Per the germline V gene, CDR1 is MNHEY and CDR2 is SVGAGI. Trimming at V came to 6 bases and at J to 1 base, leaving 4 bases not matched to a gene. CDR3 in amino acids: CASRHSGMNTGELFF. The DNA of the CDR3 is TGTGCCAGCAGACATAGCGGGATGAACACCGGGGAGCTGTTTTTT.

The V call is TRBV6-5, the J call TRBJ2-2; D perhaps matches TRBD1 (7 bases). The CDR3 is 13 residues long. Germline CDR1 reads MNHEY; CDR2 reads SVGAGI. V shed 7 bases and J shed 6 bases, with 12 bases lying between them. Written as DNA, the CDR3 is TGTGCCAGCAACATCAGGGGGGCCGGGGAGCTGTTTTTT. This encodes CASNIRGAGELFF.

The genes are TRBV19 and TRBJ1-4, with 7 bases lining up with TRBD1. The CDR3 length is 15 residues. Germline V CDR1 and CDR2: LNHDA, SQIVND (reference sequence). V lost 4 bases and J lost 4; bases outside the gene matches: 6. The CDR3 sequence is CASSTWGQINEKLFF. The CDR3 coding sequence is TGTGCCAGTAGTACATGGGGACAGATTAATGAAAAACTGTTTTTT.

This sequence joins TRBV4-3 and TRBJ1-5; D possibly corresponds to TRBD1 (6 bases). The CDR3 sequence is 16 residues long. Germline V gene sequence: CDR1 LGHNA, CDR2 YSLEER. With 0 bases removed from V and 6 bases from J, the gap between germline ends came to 15 bases. Written as DNA, the CDR3 is TGCGCCAGCAGCCAAGATCTAACCCAGGGGCGTCAGCCCCAGCATTTT. It encodes CASSQDLTQGRQPQHF.

The chain recombines TRBV12-3 or TRBV12-4 with TRBJ1-2; D unclear. V was trimmed by 1 base and J by 5 bases, leaving 8 bases between them. This CDR3 region has 13 residues. The CDR3 reads CASSLDTKYGYTF. In DNA, the CDR3 is TGTGCCAGCAGTTTAGACACGAAGTATGGCTACACCTTC.

The rearrangement uses TRBV9 and TRBJ1-3, with D unresolved. Trimming pared 3 bases from V and 0 bases from J, leaving 13 bases between. The CDR3 sequence is 16 residues long. Looked up from germline, CDR1 is SGDLS and CDR2 is YYNGEE. The CDR3 spells CASSAGLLYSGNTIYF. The CDR3 nucleotides read TGTGCCAGCAGCGCAGGATTACTCTACTCTGGAAACACCATATATTTT.

J is TRBJ1-2 and V is TRBV6-5; D not certain. The CDR3 consists of 11 residues. Trimming took off 10 bases at V and 0 bases at J, with 6 bases between the two ends. The germline V gene has CDR1 MNHEY and CDR2 SVGAGI. The CDR3 spells CATDSNYGYTF. For the CDR3, the DNA is TGTGCCACAGATTCTAACTATGGCTACACCTTC.

V is TRBV11-2 and J is TRBJ1-2; weak D call: TRBD1 (5 bases). The CDR3 runs 14 residues. Germline loops: CDR1 SGHAT, CDR2 FQNNGV. V gave up 1 base and J gave up 4 bases, with 10 bases separating them. The CDR3 DNA is TGTGCCAGCAGCTTAGGGGGCCGAAGCTATGGCTACACCTTC. This translates into CASSLGGRSYGYTF.

This clone occurred once. This CDR3 is CAWRGWSPGTEAFF. CDR3 DNA sequence: TGTGCCTGGAGGGGATGGTCCCCGGGGACTGAAGCTTTCTTT. V gene TRBV30 combines with J gene TRBJ1-1, with D unclear. V shed 3 bases and J shed 5 bases, with 16 bases lying between them. This CDR3 is 14 amino acids long. Per germline, CDR1 GTSNPN and CDR2 SVGIG (reference sequence).